Sequencing of this T cell receptor beta chain was carried out in a study of T cells and Merkel cell carcinoma outcomes. Study conclusions and caveats: Repertoire plus T-cell density reportedly predicted Merkel cell carcinoma outcomes.

On this clone itself: Its specificity is not known.

Produced via immunoSEQ multiplex PCR; TCRdb's table is partial and in-frame only. The sample carries thousands of clones, nearly 95% recorded once. The clonotype comes from a human donor with Merkel cell carcinoma. Sample: tumor tissue from Merkel cell carcinoma.

The CDR3 sequence: CASQGVVDSYEQFF. The CDR3 nucleotides are TGTGCCAGCCAAGGGGTAGTTGATAGCTATGAGCAGTTCTTC. The chain carries TRBV19 and TRBJ2-1, with D tentatively TRBD1 (5 bases). The CDR3 length is 14 residues. The germline CDR1 and CDR2 sequences are LNHDA and SQIVND (reference sequence). Trimming removed 9 bases from V and 8 bases from J, with 20 bases in between.